The count of the clone carrying this T cell receptor beta chain is one. The source of the sample is a study of T cell responses to AZD1222 COVID-19 vaccine. Sequencing used immunoSEQ multiplex PCR; TCRdb keeps in-frame clones, though not all of them. The table lists around 87,000 clones, 75% to 90% of them singletons, with under 3% in the top ten. The CDR3 runs 16 residues. Trimming stripped 0 bases from V and 3 bases from J, with 14 bases between. Germline CDR1 LGHNA, CDR2 YNFKEQ. The sequencing here drew on peripheral blood, taken 28 days after the second AZD1222 dose. The chain uses TRBV4-2 and TRBJ1-1; possible D gene TRBD1, 6 bases. The TCR was taken from an adult who received the AZD1222 COVID-19 vaccine. CDR3 sequence: CASSQDWAGVDTEAFF. DNA for the CDR3: TGTGCCAGCAGCCAAGATTGGGCAGGGGTGGACACTGAAGCTTTCTTT.